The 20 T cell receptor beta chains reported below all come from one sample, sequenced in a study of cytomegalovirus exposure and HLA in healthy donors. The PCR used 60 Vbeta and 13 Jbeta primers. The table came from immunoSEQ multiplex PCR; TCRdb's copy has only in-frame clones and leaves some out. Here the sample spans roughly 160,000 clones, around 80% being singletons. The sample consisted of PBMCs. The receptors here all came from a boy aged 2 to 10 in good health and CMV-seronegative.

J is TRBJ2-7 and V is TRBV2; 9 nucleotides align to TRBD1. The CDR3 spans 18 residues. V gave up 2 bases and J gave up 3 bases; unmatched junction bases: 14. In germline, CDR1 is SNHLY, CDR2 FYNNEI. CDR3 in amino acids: CASSERLGQGSFGYEQYV. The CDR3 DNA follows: TGTGCCAGCAGTGAACGGTTGGGACAGGGAAGTTTTGGCTACGAGCAGTACGTC.

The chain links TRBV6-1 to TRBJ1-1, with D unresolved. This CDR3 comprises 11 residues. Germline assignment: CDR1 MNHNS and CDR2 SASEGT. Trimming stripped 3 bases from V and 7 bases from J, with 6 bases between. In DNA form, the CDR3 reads TGTGCCAGCAGTGAGGAGGGTGAAGCTTTCTTT. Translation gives CASSEEGEAFF.

The CDR3 DNA reads TGCGCCAGCAGTTCACCGGGACTAGCGGGAGATACGCAGTATTTT. This gives the protein CASSSPGLAGDTQYF. V and J are TRBV5-1 and TRBJ2-3; 12 nucleotides agree with TRBD2. In germline, CDR1 is SGHRS, CDR2 YFSETQ. This CDR3 has 15 residues. The ends lost 5 bases at V and 5 bases at J; junction bases unmatched: 6.

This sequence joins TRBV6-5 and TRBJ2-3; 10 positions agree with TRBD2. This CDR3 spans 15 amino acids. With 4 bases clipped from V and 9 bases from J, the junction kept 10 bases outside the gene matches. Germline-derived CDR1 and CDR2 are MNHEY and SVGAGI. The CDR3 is CASSSTSGAGGTQYF. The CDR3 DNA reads TGTGCCAGCAGTTCCACTAGCGGGGCCGGGGGGACGCAGTATTTT.

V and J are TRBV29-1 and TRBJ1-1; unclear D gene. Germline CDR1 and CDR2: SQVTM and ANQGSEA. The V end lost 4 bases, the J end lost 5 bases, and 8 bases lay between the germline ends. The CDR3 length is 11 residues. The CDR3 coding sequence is TGCAGCGTTGCTTTTACTACTGAAGCTTTCTTT. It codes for CSVAFTTEAFF.

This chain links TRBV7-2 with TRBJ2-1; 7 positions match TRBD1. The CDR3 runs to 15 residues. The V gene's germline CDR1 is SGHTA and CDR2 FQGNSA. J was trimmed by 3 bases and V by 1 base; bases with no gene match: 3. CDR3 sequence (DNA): TGTGCCAGCAGCTTAGTTGGGGACAGCTACAATGAGCAGTTCTTC. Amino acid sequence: CASSLVGDSYNEQFF.

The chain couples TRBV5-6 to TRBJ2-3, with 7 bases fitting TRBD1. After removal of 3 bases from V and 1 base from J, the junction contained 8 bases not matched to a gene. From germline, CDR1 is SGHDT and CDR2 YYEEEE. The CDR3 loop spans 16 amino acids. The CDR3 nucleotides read TGTGCCAGCAGCTCTTACGACAGGGATCGCACAGATACGCAGTATTTT. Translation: CASSSYDRDRTDTQYF.

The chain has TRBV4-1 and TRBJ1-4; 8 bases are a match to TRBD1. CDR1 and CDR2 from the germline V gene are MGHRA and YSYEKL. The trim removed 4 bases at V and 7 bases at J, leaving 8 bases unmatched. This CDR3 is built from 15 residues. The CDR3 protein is CASSLSTGDREKLFF. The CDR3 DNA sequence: TGCGCCAGCAGCCTCTCGACAGGGGACCGTGAAAAACTGTTTTTT.

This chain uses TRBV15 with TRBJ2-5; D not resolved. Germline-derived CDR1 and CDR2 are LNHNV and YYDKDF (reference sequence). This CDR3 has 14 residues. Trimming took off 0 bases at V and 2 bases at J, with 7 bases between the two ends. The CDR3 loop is CATSRDSLQETQYF. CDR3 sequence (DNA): TGTGCCACCAGCAGAGATAGTCTACAAGAGACCCAGTACTTC.

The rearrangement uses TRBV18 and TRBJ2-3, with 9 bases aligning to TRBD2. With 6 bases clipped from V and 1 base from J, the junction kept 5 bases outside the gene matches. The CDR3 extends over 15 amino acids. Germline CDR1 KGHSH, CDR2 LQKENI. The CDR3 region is CASSRSSGGTDTQYF. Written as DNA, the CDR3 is TGTGCCAGCTCGCGCTCTAGCGGGGGCACAGATACGCAGTATTTT.

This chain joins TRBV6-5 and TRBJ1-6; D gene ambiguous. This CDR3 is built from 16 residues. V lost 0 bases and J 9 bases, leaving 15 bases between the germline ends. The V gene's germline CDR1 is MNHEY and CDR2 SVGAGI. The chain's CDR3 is CASSYSNVGRVSPLHF. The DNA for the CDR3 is TGTGCCAGCAGTTACTCGAACGTAGGGAGGGTTTCACCCCTCCACTTT.

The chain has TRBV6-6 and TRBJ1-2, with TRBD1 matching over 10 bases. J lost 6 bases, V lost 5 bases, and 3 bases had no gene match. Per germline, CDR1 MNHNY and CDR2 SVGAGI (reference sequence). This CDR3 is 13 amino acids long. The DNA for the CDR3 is TGTGCCAGCAGTACTGGGACAGGGGATGGCTACACCTTC. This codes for CASSTGTGDGYTF.

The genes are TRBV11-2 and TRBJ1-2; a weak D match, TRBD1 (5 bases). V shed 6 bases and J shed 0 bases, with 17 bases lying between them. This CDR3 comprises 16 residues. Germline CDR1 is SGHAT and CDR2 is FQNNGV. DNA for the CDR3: TGTGCCAGCAGGTCCTTGGGGCACTCCGCTAACTATGGCTACACCTTC. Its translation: CASRSLGHSANYGYTF. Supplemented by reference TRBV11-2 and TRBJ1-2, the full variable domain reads EAGVAQSPRYKIIEKRQSVAFWCNPISGHATLYWYQQILGQGPKLLIQFQNNGVVDDSQLPKDRFSAERLKGVDSTLKIQPAKLEDSAVYLCASRSLGHSANYGYTFGSGTRLTVV.

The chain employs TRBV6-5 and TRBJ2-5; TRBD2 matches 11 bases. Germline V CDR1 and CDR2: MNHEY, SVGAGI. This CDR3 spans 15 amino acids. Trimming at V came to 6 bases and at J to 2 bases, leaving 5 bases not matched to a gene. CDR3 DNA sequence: TGTGCCAGCAGCCATAGCGGGGGGGGTCAAGAGACCCAGTACTTC. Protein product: CASSHSGGGQETQYF.

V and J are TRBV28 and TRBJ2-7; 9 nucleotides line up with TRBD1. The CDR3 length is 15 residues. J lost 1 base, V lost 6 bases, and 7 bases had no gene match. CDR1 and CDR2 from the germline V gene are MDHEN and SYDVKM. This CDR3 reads CASRPNRGLSYEQYF. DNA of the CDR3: TGTGCCAGCAGACCTAACAGGGGGCTTTCCTACGAGCAGTACTTC.

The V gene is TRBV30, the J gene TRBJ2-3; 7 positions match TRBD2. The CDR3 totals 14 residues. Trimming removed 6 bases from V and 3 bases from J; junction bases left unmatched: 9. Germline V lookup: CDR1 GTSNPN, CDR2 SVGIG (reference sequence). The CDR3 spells CACPLGGSTDTQYF. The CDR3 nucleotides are TGTGCCTGCCCACTGGGCGGGAGTACAGATACGCAGTATTTT.

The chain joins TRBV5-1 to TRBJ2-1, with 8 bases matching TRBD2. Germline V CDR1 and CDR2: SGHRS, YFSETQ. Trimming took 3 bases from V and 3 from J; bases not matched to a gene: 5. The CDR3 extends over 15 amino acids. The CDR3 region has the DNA TGCGCCAGCAGCTCGGGAGGGCTAAGCTACAATGAGCAGTTCTTC. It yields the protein CASSSGGLSYNEQFF.

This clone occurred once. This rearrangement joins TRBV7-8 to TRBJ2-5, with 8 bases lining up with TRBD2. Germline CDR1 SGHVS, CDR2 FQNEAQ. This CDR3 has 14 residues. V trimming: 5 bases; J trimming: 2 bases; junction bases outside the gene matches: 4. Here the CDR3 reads CASSLSSGQETQYF. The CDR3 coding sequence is TGTGCCAGCAGCCTGTCTAGCGGGCAAGAGACCCAGTACTTC.

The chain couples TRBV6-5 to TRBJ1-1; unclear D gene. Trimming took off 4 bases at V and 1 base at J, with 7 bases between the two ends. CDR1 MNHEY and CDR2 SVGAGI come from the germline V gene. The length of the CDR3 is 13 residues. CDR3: CASSSNRNTEAFF. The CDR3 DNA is TGTGCCAGCAGTTCGAACAGGAACACTGAAGCTTTCTTT.

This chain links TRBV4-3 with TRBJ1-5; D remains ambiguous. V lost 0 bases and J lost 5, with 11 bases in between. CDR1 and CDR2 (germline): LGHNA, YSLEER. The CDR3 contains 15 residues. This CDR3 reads CASSQEWAGDQPQHF. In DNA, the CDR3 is TGCGCCAGCAGCCAAGAATGGGCAGGCGATCAGCCCCAGCATTTT.